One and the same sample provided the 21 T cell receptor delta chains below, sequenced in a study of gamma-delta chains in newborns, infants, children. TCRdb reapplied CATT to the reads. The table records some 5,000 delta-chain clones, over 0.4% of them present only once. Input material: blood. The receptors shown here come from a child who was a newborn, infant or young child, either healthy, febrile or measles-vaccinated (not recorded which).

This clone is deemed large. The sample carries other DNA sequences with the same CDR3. The CDR3 sequence: CACDTVGTSSWDTRQMFF. CDR3 DNA sequence: TGTGCCTGTGACACCGTGGGGACCAGCTCCTGGGACACCCGACAGATGTTTTTC. The chain uses TRDV2 and TRDJ3; tentatively, D is TRDD3 (5 bases). The V end lost 0 bases, the J end lost 0 bases, and 11 bases lay between the germline ends. Germline loops: CDR1 GEAIGNYY, CDR2 EKD. The CDR3 consists of 18 residues.

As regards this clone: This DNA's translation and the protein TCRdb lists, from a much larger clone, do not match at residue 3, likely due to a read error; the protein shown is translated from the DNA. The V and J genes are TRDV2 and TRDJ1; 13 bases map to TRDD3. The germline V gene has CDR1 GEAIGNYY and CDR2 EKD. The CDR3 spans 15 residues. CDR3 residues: CARDWGIRYTDKLIF. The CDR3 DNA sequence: TGTGCCCGTGACTGGGGGATACGGTACACCGATAAACTCATCTTT.

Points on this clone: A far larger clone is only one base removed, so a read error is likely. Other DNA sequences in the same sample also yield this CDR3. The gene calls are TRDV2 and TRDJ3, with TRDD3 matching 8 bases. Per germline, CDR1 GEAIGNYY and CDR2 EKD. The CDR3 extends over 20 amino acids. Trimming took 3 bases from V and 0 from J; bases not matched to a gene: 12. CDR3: CACDSLPLGGSSWDTRQMFF. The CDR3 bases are TGTGCCTGTGACTCGTTACCACTGGGGGGTAGCTCCTGGGACACCCGACAGATGTTTTTC.

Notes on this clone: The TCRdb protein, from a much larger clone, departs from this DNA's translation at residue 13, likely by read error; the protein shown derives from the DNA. The CDR3 region has the DNA TGTGCCTGTGACTTACTGGGGGATACGCCGATGACAACACAACTCTTCTTT. Translated: CACDLLGDTPMTTQLFF. The chain is built from TRDV2 and TRDJ2; 13 positions match TRDD3. This CDR3 comprises 17 residues. Germline CDR1 is GEAIGNYY and CDR2 is EKD.

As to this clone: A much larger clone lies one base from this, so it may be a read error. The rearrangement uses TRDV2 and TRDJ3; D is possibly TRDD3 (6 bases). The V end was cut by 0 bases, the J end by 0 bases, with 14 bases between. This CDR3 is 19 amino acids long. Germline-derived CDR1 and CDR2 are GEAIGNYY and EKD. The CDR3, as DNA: TGTGCCTGTGACACCTGGGGGGTATTGCGCTCCTGGGACACCCGACAGATGTTTTTC. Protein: CACDTWGVLRSWDTRQMFF.

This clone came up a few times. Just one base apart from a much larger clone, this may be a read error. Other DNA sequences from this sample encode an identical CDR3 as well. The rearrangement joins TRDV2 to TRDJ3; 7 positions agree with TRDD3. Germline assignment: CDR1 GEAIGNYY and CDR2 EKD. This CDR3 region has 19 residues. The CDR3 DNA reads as TGTGCCTGCGACACCTGGGGGGGATTGCGCTCCTGGGACACCCGACAGATGTTTTTC. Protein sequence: CACDTWGGLRSWDTRQMFF.

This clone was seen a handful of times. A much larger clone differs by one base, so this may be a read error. The CDR3 reads CACDPLGDMLSWDARQMFF. The DNA of the CDR3 is TGTGCCTGTGACCCTCTGGGGGATATGCTCTCCTGGGACGCCCGACAGATGTTTTTC. The chain employs TRDV2 and TRDJ3; the match to TRDD3 covers 10 bases. Germline CDR1 is GEAIGNYY and CDR2 is EKD. This CDR3 contains 19 residues.

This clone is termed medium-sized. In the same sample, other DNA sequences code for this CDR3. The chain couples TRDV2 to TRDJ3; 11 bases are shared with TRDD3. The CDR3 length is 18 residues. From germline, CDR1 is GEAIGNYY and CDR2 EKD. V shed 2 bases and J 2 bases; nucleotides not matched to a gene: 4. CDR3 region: CACDILLGDTWDTRQMFF. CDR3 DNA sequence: TGTGCCTGTGACATTTTACTGGGGGATACCTGGGACACCCGACAGATGTTTTTC.

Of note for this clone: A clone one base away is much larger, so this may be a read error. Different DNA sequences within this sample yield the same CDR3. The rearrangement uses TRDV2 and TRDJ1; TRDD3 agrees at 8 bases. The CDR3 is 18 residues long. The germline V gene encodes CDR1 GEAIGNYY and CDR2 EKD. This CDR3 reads CACDTLGILYEKIDKLIF. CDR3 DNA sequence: TGTGCCTGTGACACGCTGGGGATACTATACGAAAAGATCGATAAGCTCATCTTT.

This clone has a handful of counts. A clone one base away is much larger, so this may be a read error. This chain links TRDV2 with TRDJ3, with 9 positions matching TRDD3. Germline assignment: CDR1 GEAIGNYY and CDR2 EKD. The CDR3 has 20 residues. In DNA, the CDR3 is TGTGCCTGTTACACCGTGGTGAGGGGGATACCCTCCTGGGACACCCGACAGATGTTTTTC. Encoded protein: CACYTVVRGIPSWDTRQMFF.

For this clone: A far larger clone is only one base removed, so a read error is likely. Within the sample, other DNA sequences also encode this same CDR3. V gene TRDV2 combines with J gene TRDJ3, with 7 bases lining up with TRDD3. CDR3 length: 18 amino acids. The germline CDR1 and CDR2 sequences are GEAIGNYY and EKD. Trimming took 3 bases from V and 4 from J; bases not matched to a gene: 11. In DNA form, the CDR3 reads TGTGCCTGTGACGCTGGGGGTTTTAGCTCATGGGACACCCGACAGATGTTTTTC. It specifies CACDAGGFSSWDTRQMFF.

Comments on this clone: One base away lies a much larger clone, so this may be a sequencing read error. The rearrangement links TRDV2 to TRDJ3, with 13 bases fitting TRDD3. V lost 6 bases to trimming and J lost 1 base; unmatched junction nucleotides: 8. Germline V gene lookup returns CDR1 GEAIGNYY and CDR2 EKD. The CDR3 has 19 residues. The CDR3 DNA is TGTGCCTGTAACATCACTGGGGGATACGCTTCCTGGGACACCCGACAGATGTTTTTC. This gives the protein CACNITGGYASWDTRQMFF.

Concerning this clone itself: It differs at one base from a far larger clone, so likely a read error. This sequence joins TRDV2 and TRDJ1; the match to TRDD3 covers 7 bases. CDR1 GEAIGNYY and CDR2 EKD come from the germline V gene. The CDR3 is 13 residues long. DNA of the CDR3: TGTGCCTGTGGCACCTGGGGGACCGATAAACTCATCTTT. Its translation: CACGTWGTDKLIF.

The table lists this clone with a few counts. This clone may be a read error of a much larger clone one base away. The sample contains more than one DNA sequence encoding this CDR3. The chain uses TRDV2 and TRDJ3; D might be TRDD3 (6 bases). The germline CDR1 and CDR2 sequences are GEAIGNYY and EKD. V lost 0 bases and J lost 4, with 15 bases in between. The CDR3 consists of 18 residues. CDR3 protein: CACDTWGSRSWDTRQMFF. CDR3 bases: TGTGCCTGTGACACCTGGGGGTCTCGCTCTTGGGACACCCGACAGATGTTTTTC.

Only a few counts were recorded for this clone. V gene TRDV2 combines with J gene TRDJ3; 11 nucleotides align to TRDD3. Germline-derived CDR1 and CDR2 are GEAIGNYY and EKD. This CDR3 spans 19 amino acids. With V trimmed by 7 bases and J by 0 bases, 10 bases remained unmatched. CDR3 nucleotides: TGTGCCTGCGATTTACTGGGGGATAGAAACTCCTGGGACACCCGACAGATGTTTTTC. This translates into CACDLLGDRNSWDTRQMFF.

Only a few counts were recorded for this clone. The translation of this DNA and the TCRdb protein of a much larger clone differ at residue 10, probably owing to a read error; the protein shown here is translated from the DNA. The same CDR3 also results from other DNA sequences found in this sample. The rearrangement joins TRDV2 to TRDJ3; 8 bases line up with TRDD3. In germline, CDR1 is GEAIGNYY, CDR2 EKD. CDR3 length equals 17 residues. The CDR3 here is CACDRLGDSRDTRQMFF. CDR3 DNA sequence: TGTGCCTGTGACCGTCTGGGGGACTCCCGGGACACCCGACAGATGTTTTTC.

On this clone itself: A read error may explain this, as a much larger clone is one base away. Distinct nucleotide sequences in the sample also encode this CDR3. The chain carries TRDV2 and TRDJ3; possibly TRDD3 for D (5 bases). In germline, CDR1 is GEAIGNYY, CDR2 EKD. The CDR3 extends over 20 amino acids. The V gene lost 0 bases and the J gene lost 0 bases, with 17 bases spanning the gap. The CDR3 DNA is TGTGCCTGTGACACCGCGGGGGGGTACGCTAGCTCCTGGGACACCCGACAGATGTTTTTC. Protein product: CACDTAGGYASSWDTRQMFF.

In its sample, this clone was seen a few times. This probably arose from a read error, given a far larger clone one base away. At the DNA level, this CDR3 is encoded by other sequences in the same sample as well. Here the CDR3 reads CACDPLGDTRLTAQLFF. The CDR3 region has the DNA TGCGCCTGTGACCCTCTGGGGGATACGCGGTTGACAGCACAACTCTTCTTT. The chain carries TRDV2 and TRDJ2, with 12 bases that match TRDD3. Germline loops: CDR1 GEAIGNYY, CDR2 EKD. The length of the CDR3 is 17 residues.

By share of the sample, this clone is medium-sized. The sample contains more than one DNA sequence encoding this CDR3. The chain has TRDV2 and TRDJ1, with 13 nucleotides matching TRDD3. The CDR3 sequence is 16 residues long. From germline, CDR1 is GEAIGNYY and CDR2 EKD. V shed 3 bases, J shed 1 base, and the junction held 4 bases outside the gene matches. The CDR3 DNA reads TGTGCCTGTGACCTACTGGGGGATACGCGCACCGATAAACTCATCTTT. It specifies CACDLLGDTRTDKLIF.

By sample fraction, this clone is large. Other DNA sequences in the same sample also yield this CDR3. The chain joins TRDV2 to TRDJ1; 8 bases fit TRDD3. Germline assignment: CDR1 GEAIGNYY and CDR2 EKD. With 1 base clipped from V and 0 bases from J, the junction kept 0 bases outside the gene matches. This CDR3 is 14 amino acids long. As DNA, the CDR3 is TGTGCCTGTGACACTGGGGGATACACCGATAAACTCATCTTT. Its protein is CACDTGGYTDKLIF.

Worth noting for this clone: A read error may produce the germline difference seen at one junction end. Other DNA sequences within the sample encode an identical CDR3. The CDR3 DNA sequence: TGTGCCTGTGACACCGTATGGCCGAGCTCCTGGGGCACCCGACAGATGTTTTTC. Its protein is CACDTVWPSSWGTRQMFF. The V gene is TRDV2, the J gene TRDJ3, with D maybe TRDD3 (6 bases). Germline V CDR1 and CDR2: GEAIGNYY, EKD. This CDR3 has 18 residues.